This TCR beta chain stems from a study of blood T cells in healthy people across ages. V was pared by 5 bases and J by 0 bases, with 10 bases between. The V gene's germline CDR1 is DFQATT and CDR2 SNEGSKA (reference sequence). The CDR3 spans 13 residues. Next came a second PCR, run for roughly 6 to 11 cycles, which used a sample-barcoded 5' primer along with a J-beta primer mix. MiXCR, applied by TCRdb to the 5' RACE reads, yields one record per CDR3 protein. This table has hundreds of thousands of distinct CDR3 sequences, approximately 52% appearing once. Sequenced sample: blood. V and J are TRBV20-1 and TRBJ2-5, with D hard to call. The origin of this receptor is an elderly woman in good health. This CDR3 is CSAVQPYQETQYF. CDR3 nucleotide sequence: TGCAGTGCTGTACAGCCTTACCAAGAGACCCAGTACTTC.